This TCR beta chain was recovered during a study of technical replicates of blood from a handful of donors. The method was immunoSEQ multiplex PCR; TCRdb's version includes in-frame clones alone and lacks a portion of them. The sample has almost 65,000 clones, 86% seen once. The CDR3 extends over 15 amino acids. Trimming removed 0 bases at V and 8 bases at J, with 16 bases between. Germline values: CDR1 MGHRA, CDR2 YSYEKL. This clonotype was obtained from a human donor in good health. Some clones in this sample may be carry-over from other donors' samples. The chain carries TRBV4-1 and TRBJ1-2; D is uncertain. Sequences were obtained from PBMCs. For the CDR3, the DNA is TGCGCCAGCAGCCAAGATATCACAAATTACCGCGGCTACACCTTC. It codes for CASSQDITNYRGYTF.